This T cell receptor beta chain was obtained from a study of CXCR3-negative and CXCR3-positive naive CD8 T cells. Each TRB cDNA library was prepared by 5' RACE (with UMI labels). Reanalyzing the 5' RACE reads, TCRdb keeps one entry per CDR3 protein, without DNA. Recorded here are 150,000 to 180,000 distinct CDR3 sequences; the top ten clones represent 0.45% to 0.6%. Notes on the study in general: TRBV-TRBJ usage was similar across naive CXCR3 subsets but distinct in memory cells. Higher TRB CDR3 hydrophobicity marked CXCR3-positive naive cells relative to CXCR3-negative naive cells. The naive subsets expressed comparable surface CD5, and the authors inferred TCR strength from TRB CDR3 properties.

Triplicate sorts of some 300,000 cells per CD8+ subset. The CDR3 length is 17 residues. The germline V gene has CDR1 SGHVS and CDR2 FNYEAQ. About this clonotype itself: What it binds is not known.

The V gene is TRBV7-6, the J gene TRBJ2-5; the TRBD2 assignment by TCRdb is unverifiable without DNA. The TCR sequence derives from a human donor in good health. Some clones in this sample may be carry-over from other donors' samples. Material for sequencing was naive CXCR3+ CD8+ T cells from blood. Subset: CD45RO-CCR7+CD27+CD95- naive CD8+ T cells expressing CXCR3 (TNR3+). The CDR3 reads CASSLGLASGRGETQYF.